These 10 T cell receptor beta chains were sequenced from one sample in a study of T-cell reconstitution after alpha-beta-depleted transplantation in children. During its preparation, the TCRbeta library received unique molecular identifiers. TCRdb used MiXCR to reprocess the PCR reads, holding one entry per CDR3 protein. The sample contains around 300,000 distinct CDR3 sequences, roughly a tenth of which appear only once. This sample comprised PBMCs, obtained before TCRalphabeta/CD19-depleted stem cell transplant. The receptors were gathered from a boy in the first two years of life with acute myeloid leukemia, due to receive a stem cell transplant.

Many counts were recorded for this clonotype. CDR3 DNA: TGTGCCACCAGTGATCCGGGACAGGTCAATGAGCAGTTCTTC. It yields the protein CATSDPGQVNEQFF. The rearrangement uses TRBV24-1 and TRBJ2-1, with 8 bases lining up with TRBD1. This CDR3 region has 14 residues. Trimming at V came to 3 bases and at J to 6 bases, leaving 3 bases not matched to a gene. Germline V gives CDR1 KGHDR, CDR2 SFDVKD.

J is TRBJ2-5 and V is TRBV29-1, with 10 bases identical to TRBD2. The CDR3 is 13 amino acids. The J segment lost 2 bases and the V segment lost 7 bases, leaving 4 bases of the junction unmatched. Looked up from germline, CDR1 is SQVTM and CDR2 is ANQGSEA. The DNA of the CDR3 is TGCAGCGCCTGGACTAGCGGACAAGAGACCCAGTACTTC. Protein product: CSAWTSGQETQYF.

This clonotype was observed many times. V is TRBV6-5 and J is TRBJ2-5, with TRBD2 matching over 14 bases. J was trimmed by 4 bases and V by 0 bases; bases with no gene match: 7. The CDR3 length is 18 residues. Germline lookup yields CDR1 MNHEY and CDR2 SVGAGI. The CDR3 loop reads CASSYSGTSGREGETQYF. DNA for the CDR3: TGTGCCAGCAGTTACTCCGGGACTAGCGGGAGAGAGGGAGAGACCCAGTACTTC.

This clonotype came up many times. The chain carries TRBV9 and TRBJ2-2, with D uncertain. The CDR3 consists of 13 residues. CDR1 and CDR2 (germline): SGDLS, YYNGEE. Trimming pared 0 bases from V and 5 bases from J, leaving 5 bases between. The CDR3 nucleotides are TGTGCCAGCAGCGTAGCCGGGACCGGGGAGCTGTTTTTT. Translation gives CASSVAGTGELFF. Full variable domain (remainder filled in from reference TRBV9 and TRBJ2-2): DSGVTQTPKHLITATGQRVTLRCSPRSGDLSVYWYQQSLDQGLQFLIQYYNGEERAKGNILERFSAQQFPDLHSELNLSSLELGDSALYFCASSVAGTGELFFGEGSRLTVL.

This clonotype was seen ten or more times. V gene TRBV11-2 combines with J gene TRBJ1-2; the D gene is possibly TRBD1 (5 bases). The V gene lost 5 bases and the J gene lost 4 bases, with 17 bases spanning the gap. From germline, CDR1 is SGHAT and CDR2 FQNNGV. The CDR3 loop spans 15 amino acids. CDR3 loop: CASSTLRDPFYGYTF. CDR3 DNA sequence: TGTGCCAGCAGCACACTCCGGGACCCTTTCTATGGCTACACCTTC.

This clonotype turned up a few times. The chain links TRBV11-3 to TRBJ2-1; D remains unclear. CDR1 SGHNT and CDR2 YENEEA come from the germline V gene. This CDR3 region has 14 residues. Trimming removed 2 bases from V and 0 bases from J, with 5 bases in between. The CDR3 region is CASSLHSSYNEQFF. DNA of the CDR3: TGTGCCAGCAGCTTACATAGCTCCTACAATGAGCAGTTCTTC.

A remark on this clonotype: With a much larger clone just one base away, this may be a read error. V usage is TRBV29-1 and J usage is TRBJ2-2, with TRBD2 identical over 12 bases. Germline V CDR1 and CDR2: SQVTM, ANQGSEA. The CDR3 loop spans 15 amino acids. Here the CDR3 DNA reads TGCAGCGTTGGTAGGACTAGCGGGATCACCTGGGAGCTGTTTTTT. Translation: CSVGRTSGITWELFF.

Many counts were recorded for this clonotype. This chain connects TRBV3-1 to TRBJ2-3, with D hard to call. This CDR3 comprises 14 residues. The germline V and J ends were trimmed by 3 bases and 2 bases, with 9 bases remaining between them. The germline CDR1 and CDR2 sequences are LGHDT and YNNKEL (reference sequence). CDR3 nucleotides: TGTGCCAGCAGCCACGACCCGGACACAGATACGCAGTATTTT. Its translation: CASSHDPDTDTQYF.

There are many counts of this clonotype. The chain is built from TRBV12-3 or TRBV12-4 and TRBJ2-7; D is undetermined. The V gene lost 6 bases and the J gene lost 3 bases, with 15 bases spanning the gap. This CDR3 has 14 residues. This CDR3 reads CASSPRPSYYEQYF. The CDR3 region has the DNA TGTGCCAGCAGCCCCCGACCGAGTTACTACGAGCAGTACTTC.

The chain combines TRBV10-3 with TRBJ2-7; D is uncertain. The CDR3 is 16 amino acids. Germline V gives CDR1 ENHRY, CDR2 SYGVKD. With 8 bases removed from V and 0 bases from J, the gap between germline ends came to 20 bases. CDR3 region: CAIGGKAPSNSYEQYF. CDR3 DNA sequence: TGTGCCATCGGTGGCAAGGCCCCTTCAAACTCCTACGAGCAGTACTTC.